This T cell receptor (beta chain) was documented in a study of T cell changes during pregnancy in multiple sclerosis. Sequencing used immunoSEQ multiplex PCR; TCRdb keeps in-frame clones, though not all of them. The profile shows about 86,000 clones, approximately 90% of them singletons. In germline, CDR1 is SGHDT, CDR2 YYEEEE. This CDR3 has 15 amino acids. Trimming cost V 2 bases and J 7 bases; bases outside gene matches: 9. The rearrangement joins TRBV5-6 to TRBJ1-2, with 9 positions matching TRBD1. The TCR comes from a female donor in good health, enrolled as a control in a pregnancy study. The sequencing here drew on peripheral blood, taken in the first trimester of pregnancy. The CDR3 loop is CASSFLSGQGTGYTF. The CDR3 DNA sequence: TGTGCCAGCAGCTTCCTCTCTGGACAGGGGACTGGCTACACCTTC.